The following is a T cell receptor beta chain sequence with its context. These data belong to a study of blood T cell repertoires in COVID-19. Produced via immunoSEQ multiplex PCR; TCRdb's table is partial and in-frame only. The sample yields a few hundred thousand clones, less than 85% seen once. Per the germline V gene, CDR1 is MNHEY and CDR2 is SVGAGI. There are 14 residues in the CDR3. V lost 5 bases and J lost 4, with 14 bases in between. This TCR was sampled from a woman aged 80 or older with acute or convalescent COVID-19. Sample: peripheral blood. The rearrangement joins TRBV6-5 to TRBJ1-2, with unresolved D. The DNA for the CDR3 is TGTGCCAGCAGTCTCCCTAGAGGGAGCTATGGCTACACCTTC. It codes for CASSLPRGSYGYTF.